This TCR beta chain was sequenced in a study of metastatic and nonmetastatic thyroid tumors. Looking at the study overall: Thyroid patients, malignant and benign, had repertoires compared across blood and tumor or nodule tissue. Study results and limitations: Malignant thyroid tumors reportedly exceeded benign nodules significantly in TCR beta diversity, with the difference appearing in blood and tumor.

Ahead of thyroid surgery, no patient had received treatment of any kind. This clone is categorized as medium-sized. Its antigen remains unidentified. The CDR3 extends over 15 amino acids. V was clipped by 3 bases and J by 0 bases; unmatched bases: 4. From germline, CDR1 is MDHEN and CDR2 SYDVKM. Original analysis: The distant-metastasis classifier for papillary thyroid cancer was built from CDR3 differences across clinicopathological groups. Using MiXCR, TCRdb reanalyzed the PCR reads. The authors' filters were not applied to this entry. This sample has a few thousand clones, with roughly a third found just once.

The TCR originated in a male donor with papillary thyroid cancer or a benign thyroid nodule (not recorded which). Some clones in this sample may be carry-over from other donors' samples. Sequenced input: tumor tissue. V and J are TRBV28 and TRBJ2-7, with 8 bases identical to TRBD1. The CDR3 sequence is CASSFGQGASYEQYF. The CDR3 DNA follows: TGTGCCAGCAGTTTCGGTCAGGGGGCCTCCTACGAGCAGTACTTC.